The 11 T cell receptor beta chains presented below share a single source sample, sequenced in a study of T cells after yellow fever vaccination. TCRdb processed the 5' RACE reads anew with MiXCR; each CDR3 protein has one entry. The data contain 250,000 or so distinct CDR3 sequences, about 7% of them singletons. The sample here was CD4+ T cells sorted from PBMCs, taken 15 days after the yellow fever booster vaccination. The source is a man aged 25 to 40 who received the YFV17D yellow fever vaccine.

This clonotype was observed a handful of times. Here the CDR3 DNA reads TGTGCCAGCAGTTTACGGTCAGGGTCACCCCTCCACTTT. It is translated as CASSLRSGSPLHF. The J gene is TRBJ1-6, the V gene TRBV27; possibly TRBD1 for D (5 bases). V was cut by 2 bases and J by 10 bases, with 9 bases left in between. This CDR3 region has 13 residues. CDR1 and CDR2 from the germline V gene are MNHEY and SMNVEV (reference sequence).

This clonotype was picked up many times. The rearrangement joins TRBV11-2 to TRBJ2-3; 16 positions agree with TRBD2. The CDR3 covers 18 residues. Trimming cost V 5 bases and J 6 bases; bases outside gene matches: 11. CDR1 is SGHAT, CDR2 FQNNGV, per germline. The CDR3 DNA is TGTGCCAGCAGCCCGAGGGGACTAGCGGGAGGGCGCAGGGATACGCAGTATTTT. This sequence encodes CASSPRGLAGGRRDTQYF.

This rearrangement joins TRBV14 to TRBJ1-5; D unclear. Trimming removed 4 bases from V and 9 bases from J, with 10 bases in between. Germline lookup yields CDR1 SGHDN and CDR2 FVKESK. This CDR3 has 12 residues. CDR3 coding DNA: TGTGCCAGCAGCCTTGGGATGGGGCCCCAGCATTTT. Protein sequence: CASSLGMGPQHF.

The table lists this clonotype with many counts. J is TRBJ2-2 and V is TRBV10-1, with TRBD2 identical over 14 bases. The CDR3 spans 17 residues. Germline V gene sequence: CDR1 WNHNN, CDR2 SYGVQD (reference sequence). The trim removed 10 bases at V and 2 bases at J, leaving 9 bases unmatched. The CDR3 protein is CAISGLAGGPNTGELFF. Here the CDR3 DNA reads TGCGCCATCTCTGGACTAGCGGGAGGCCCTAACACCGGGGAGCTGTTTTTT.

The chain has TRBV29-1 and TRBJ2-1, with 12 bases lining up with TRBD2. Trimming cost V 7 bases and J 7 bases; bases outside gene matches: 5. Germline values: CDR1 SQVTM, CDR2 ANQGSEA. There are 13 residues in the CDR3. CDR3 DNA sequence: TGCAGCGAGACTAGCGGGAGTCTAAATGAGCAGTTCTTC. Translation: CSETSGSLNEQFF.

The chain joins TRBV19 to TRBJ2-3, with a possible D match to TRBD2 (5 bases). V lost 8 bases and J lost 2, with 17 bases in between. CDR1 is LNHDA and CDR2 is SQIVND in the germline V gene (reference sequence). The CDR3 runs 15 residues. DNA for the CDR3: TGTGCCAGTGCCAGCGGTGGAGCGCACACAGATACGCAGTATTTT. Its translation is CASASGGAHTDTQYF.

This clonotype appeared many times. V gene TRBV20-1 combines with J gene TRBJ2-5, with TRBD2 identical over 9 bases. This CDR3 has 15 residues. V gave up 5 bases and J gave up 5 bases; unmatched junction bases: 12. Germline lookup yields CDR1 DFQATT and CDR2 SNEGSKA (reference sequence). The CDR3 DNA is TGCAGTGCTTCTAAACTAGCGGGCCGCGGGGAGACCCAGTACTTC. This encodes CSASKLAGRGETQYF.

This clonotype occurred many times. The V gene is TRBV5-1, the J gene TRBJ2-5; possibly TRBD1 for D (6 bases). The ends were cut back, 4 bases at V and 3 bases at J, with 16 bases in the middle. Germline-derived CDR1 and CDR2 are SGHRS and YFSETQ. There are 15 residues in the CDR3. The CDR3 sequence is CASSVTGTPEETQYF. The CDR3 DNA is TGCGCCAGCAGCGTAACCGGGACACCTGAAGAGACCCAGTACTTC.

This chain uses TRBV3-1 with TRBJ1-5, with 8 nucleotides matching TRBD1. Germline CDR1 is LGHDT and CDR2 is YNNKEL (reference sequence). The CDR3 is made up of 16 amino acids. V lost 2 bases to trimming and J lost 2 bases; unmatched junction nucleotides: 5. The CDR3 here is CASSQTGTGGNQPQHF. For the CDR3, the DNA is TGTGCCAGCAGCCAAACCGGGACAGGCGGCAATCAGCCCCAGCATTTT.

This clonotype showed up just a few times. The chain couples TRBV7-8 to TRBJ1-1, with D tentatively TRBD1 (5 bases). V lost 5 bases and J lost 6, with 10 bases in between. CDR1 and CDR2 from the germline V gene are SGHVS and FQNEAQ. The CDR3 sequence is 12 residues long. The CDR3 sequence is CASSPRGSEAFF. The CDR3 nucleotides read TGTGCCAGCAGCCCGCGGGGGTCTGAAGCTTTCTTT.

This clonotype was picked up a small number of times. The chain couples TRBV14 to TRBJ1-1; a possible D gene is TRBD1 (5 bases). CDR1 and CDR2 (germline): SGHDN, FVKESK. The CDR3 is made up of 14 amino acids. V was cut by 2 bases and J by 8 bases, with 15 bases left in between. This chain's CDR3 is CASSQSLWTPEAFF. In DNA, the CDR3 is TGTGCCAGCAGCCAAAGTTTATGGACACCCGAAGCTTTCTTT.